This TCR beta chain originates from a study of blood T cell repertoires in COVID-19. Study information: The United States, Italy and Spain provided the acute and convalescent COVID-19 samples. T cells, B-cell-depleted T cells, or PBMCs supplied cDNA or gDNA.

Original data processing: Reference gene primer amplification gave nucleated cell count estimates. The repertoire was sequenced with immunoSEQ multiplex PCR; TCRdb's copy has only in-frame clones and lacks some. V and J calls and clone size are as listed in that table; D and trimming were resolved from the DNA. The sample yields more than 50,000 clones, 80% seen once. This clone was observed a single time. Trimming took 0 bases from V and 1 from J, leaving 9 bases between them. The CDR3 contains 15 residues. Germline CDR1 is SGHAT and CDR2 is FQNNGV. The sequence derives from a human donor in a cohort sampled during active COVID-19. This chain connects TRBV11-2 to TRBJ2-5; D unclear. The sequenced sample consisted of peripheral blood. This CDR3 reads CASSLDGRVQETQYF. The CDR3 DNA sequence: TGTGCCAGCAGCTTAGATGGGCGAGTCCAAGAGACCCAGTACTTC.